A selection of T cell receptor beta chains follows, all from one sample in a study of shared clonotypes between healthy human individuals. Assay used: immunoSEQ multiplex PCR; TCRdb lists only in-frame clones, some missing. The sample holds about 680,000 clones, about 74% seen once. The sample was memory CD4+ T cells sorted from blood. The receptors derive from a woman aged 25 to 45 in good health. Each CDR3 is given with its conserved first and last residue. The D gene is left open where the match is weak. Clone size, where shown, is once, few, many, or a class for clones that have expanded.

clone_size	v_call	d_call	j_call	cdr3_aa	cdr3_nt
once	TRBV6-5	-	TRBJ2-7	CASSPNRENYEQYF	TGTGCCAGCAGCCCGAACCGGGAGAACTACGAGCAGTACTTC
once	TRBV5-1	TRBD2	TRBJ2-7	CASSLNAGEGYEQYF	TGCGCCAGCAGCTTGAATGCGGGAGAAGGCTACGAGCAGTACTTC
few	TRBV2	TRBD2	TRBJ2-3	CASSGLTSGVDTQYF	TGTGCCAGCAGTGGGCTGACTAGCGGAGTAGATACGCAGTATTTT
-	TRBV6-1	TRBD1	TRBJ2-4	CASSEAPGQGPILAKNIQYF	TGTGCCAGCAGTGAGGCCCCGGGACAGGGTCCTATTCTAGCCAAAAACATTCAGTACTTC
-	TRBV7-9	TRBD1	TRBJ2-3	CASSLGDRGPADTQYF	TGTGCCAGCAGCTTAGGGGACAGGGGGCCGGCAGATACGCAGTATTTT
-	TRBV10-3	-	TRBJ1-4	CAISDLGPSEKLFF	TGTGCCATCAGTGACCTGGGCCCGTCGGAAAAACTGTTTTTT
-	TRBV7-8	-	TRBJ2-5	CASSLVQGRGQETQYF	TGTGCCAGCAGCTTAGTTCAGGGTCGGGGGCAAGAGACCCAGTACTTC
-	TRBV21-1	-	TRBJ1-1	CASSKDRPYLGNTEAFF	TGTGCCAGCAGCAAAGATAGGCCGTACTTAGGTAACACTGAAGCTTTCTTT
-	TRBV18	-	TRBJ2-7	CASSLPGPTYEQYF	TGTGCCAGCTCACTCCCCGGGCCAACCTACGAGCAGTACTTC
-	TRBV21-1	-	TRBJ2-7	CASSKGPLPPGGPEQYF	TGTGCCAGCAGCAAAGGGCCCCTCCCGCCGGGGGGCCCCGAGCAGTACTTC
-	TRBV19	-	TRBJ2-3	CASSPQTRHSQYF	TGTGCCAGTAGTCCCCAGACTAGGCACTCGCAGTATTTT
-	TRBV19	-	TRBJ2-6	CASSAPGHSRNGANVLTF	TGTGCCAGTAGTGCCCCGGGACACTCTCGGAACGGGGCCAACGTCCTGACTTTC
-	TRBV5-1	-	TRBJ2-7	CAKIRHYEQYF	TGCGCCAAGATCCGTCACTACGAGCAGTACTTC
few	TRBV28	-	TRBJ1-1	CASSLDPWTEAFF	TGTGCCAGCAGTCTCGACCCCTGGACTGAAGCTTTCTTT
few	TRBV11-2	TRBD1	TRBJ1-5	CASSSGQGKYQPQHF	TGTGCCAGCAGCTCCGGACAGGGAAAGTATCAGCCCCAGCATTTT
-	TRBV27	TRBD2	TRBJ2-7	CASSSGLAIVEQYF	TGTGCCAGCAGTTCGGGACTAGCGATTGTAGAGCAGTACTTC
-	TRBV4-2	-	TRBJ2-3	CASSQVGSSTDTQYF	TGTGCCAGCAGCCAAGTTGGTAGCAGCACAGATACGCAGTATTTT
few	TRBV5-1	TRBD2	TRBJ2-1	CASSTTSGAYNEQFF	TGCGCCAGCAGCACAACTAGCGGGGCCTACAATGAGCAGTTCTTC
-	TRBV10-3	TRBD1	TRBJ2-3	CAISGTGTDTQYF	TGTGCCATCAGCGGGACAGGCACAGATACGCAGTATTTT
-	TRBV28	TRBD1	TRBJ2-1	CASRSGQGIKQFF	TGTGCCAGCAGGTCGGGACAGGGCATTAAGCAGTTCTTC
-	TRBV19	TRBD1	TRBJ2-7	CASSIKGAKGTESSYEQYF	TGTGCCAGTAGTATCAAAGGGGCCAAGGGGACAGAGAGCTCCTACGAGCAGTACTTC